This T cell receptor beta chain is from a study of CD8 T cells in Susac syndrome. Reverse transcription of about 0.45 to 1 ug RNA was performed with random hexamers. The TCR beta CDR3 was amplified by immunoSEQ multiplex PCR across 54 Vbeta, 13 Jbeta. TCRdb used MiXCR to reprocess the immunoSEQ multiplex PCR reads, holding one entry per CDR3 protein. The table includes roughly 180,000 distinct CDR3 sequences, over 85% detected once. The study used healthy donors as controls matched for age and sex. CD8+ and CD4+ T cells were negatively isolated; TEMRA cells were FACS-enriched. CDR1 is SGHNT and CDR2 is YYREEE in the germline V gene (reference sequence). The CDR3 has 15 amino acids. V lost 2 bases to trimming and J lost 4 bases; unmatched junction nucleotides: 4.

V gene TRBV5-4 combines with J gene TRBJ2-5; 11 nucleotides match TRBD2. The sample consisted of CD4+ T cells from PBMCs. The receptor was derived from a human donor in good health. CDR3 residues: CASSFSTSGRETQYF. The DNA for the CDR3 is TGTGCCAGCAGCTTCTCCACTAGCGGGAGAGAGACCCAGTACTTC.